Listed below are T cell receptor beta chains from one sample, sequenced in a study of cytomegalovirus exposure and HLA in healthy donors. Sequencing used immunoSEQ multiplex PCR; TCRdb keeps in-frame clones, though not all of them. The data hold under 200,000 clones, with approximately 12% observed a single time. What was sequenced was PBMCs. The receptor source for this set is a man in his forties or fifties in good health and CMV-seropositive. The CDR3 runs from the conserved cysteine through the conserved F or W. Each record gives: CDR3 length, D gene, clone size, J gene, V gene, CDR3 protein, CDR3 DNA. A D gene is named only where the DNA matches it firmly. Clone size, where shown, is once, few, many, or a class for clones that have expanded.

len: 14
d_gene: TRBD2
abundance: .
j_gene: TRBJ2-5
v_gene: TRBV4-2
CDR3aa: CASSARPGGETQYF
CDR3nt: TGTGCCAGCAGCGCTCGGCCCGGGGGGGAGACCCAGTACTTC

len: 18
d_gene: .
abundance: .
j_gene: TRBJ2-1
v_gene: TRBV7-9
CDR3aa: CASSPEPRQRTSYNEQFF
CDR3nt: TGTGCCAGCAGCCCAGAACCCAGACAGCGAACCTCCTACAATGAGCAGTTCTTC

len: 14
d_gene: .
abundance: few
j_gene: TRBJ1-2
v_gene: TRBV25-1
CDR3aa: CASSEWTTKGGYTF
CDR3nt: TGTGCCAGCAGTGAGTGGACTACGAAAGGGGGCTACACCTTC

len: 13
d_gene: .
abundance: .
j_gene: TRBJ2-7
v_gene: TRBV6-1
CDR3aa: CASSPDSLGEQYF
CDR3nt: TGTGCCAGCAGTCCAGACAGTCTCGGCGAGCAGTACTTC

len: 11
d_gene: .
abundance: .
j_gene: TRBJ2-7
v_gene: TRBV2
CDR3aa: CASSRTYEQYF
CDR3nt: TGTGCCAGCAGTCGAACCTACGAGCAGTACTTC

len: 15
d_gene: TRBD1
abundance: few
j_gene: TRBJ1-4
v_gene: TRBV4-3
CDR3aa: CASSSQDRGNEKLFF
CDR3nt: TGCGCCAGCAGCTCCCAAGACAGGGGTAATGAAAAACTGTTTTTT

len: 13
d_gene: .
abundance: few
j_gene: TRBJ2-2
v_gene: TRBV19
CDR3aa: CASSRTGFGELFF
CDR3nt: TGTGCCAGTAGTCGTACAGGGTTCGGGGAGCTGTTTTTT

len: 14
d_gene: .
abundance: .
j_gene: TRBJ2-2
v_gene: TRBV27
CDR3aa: CASSRDSFGGELFF
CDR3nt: TGTGCCAGCAGTCGCGACTCTTTCGGCGGGGAGCTGTTTTTT

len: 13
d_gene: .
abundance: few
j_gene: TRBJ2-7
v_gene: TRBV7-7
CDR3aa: CASSPSGAYEQYF
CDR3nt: TGTGCTAGCAGCCCGAGTGGTGCCTACGAGCAGTACTTC

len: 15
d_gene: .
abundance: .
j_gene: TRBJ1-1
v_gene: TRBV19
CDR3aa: CASSIVFSTTIEAFF
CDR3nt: TGTGCCAGTAGTATAGTTTTCTCAACAACTATAGAAGCTTTCTTT

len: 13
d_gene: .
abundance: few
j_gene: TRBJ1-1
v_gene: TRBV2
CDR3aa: CASIKVDSTEAFF
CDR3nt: TGTGCCAGCATTAAAGTAGACAGTACTGAAGCTTTCTTT